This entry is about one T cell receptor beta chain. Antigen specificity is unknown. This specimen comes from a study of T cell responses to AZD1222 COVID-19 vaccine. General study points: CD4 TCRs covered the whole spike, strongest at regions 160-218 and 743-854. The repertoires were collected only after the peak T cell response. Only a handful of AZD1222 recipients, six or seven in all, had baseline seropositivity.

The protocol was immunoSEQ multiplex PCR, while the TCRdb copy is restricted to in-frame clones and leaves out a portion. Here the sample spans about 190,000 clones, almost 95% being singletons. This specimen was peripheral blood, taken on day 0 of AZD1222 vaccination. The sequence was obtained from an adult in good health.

The CDR3, as DNA: TGTGCCAGCAGCCTAGGCAGGGGGCTATCAGCAGATACGCAGTATTTT. This codes for CASSLGRGLSADTQYF. The chain combines TRBV11-2 with TRBJ2-3; 8 nucleotides align to TRBD1. The germline gives CDR1 SGHAT, CDR2 FQNNGV. V lost 5 bases, J lost 4 bases, and 11 bases stayed unmatched. The length of the CDR3 is 16 residues.